This entry lists 4 T cell receptor beta chains sequenced from one sample in a study of blood T cell repertoires in COVID-19 (TCRdb year 2020). The library was generated by the immunoSEQ multiplex PCR assay. TCRdb took this table from immuneACCESS and kept in-frame rearrangements with V and J called. Such tables lack part of the clones; where checked against another copy, unresolved V genes explain under half of the gap, and the rest is unexplained. Within this sample are about 230,000 clones, with approximately 84% of them counted one time only. The ten largest clones represent about 0.91% of the sample. The sample taken for sequencing was peripheral blood. The origin of the receptors is a man in his forties or fifties with acute or convalescent COVID-19.

The gene calls are TRBV4-1 and TRBJ2-7; 8 nucleotides agree with TRBD1. This CDR3 has 15 amino acids. The V gene end was trimmed by 0 bases and the J gene end by 2 bases; junction bases not matched to a gene: 3. The germline CDR1 and CDR2 sequences are MGHRA and YSYEKL. CDR3 bases: TGCGCCAGCAGCCAAGATGTGACAGGGGCCTACGAGCAGTACTTC. This translates into CASSQDVTGAYEQYF.

The chain has TRBV4-2 and TRBJ2-7; TRBD1 aligns across 9 bases. This CDR3 comprises 14 residues. CDR1 and CDR2 (germline): LGHNA, YNFKEQ. The trim removed 5 bases at V and 4 bases at J, leaving 6 bases unmatched. The CDR3: CASSTWTGAYEQYF. CDR3 in DNA: TGTGCCAGCAGCACATGGACAGGGGCGTACGAGCAGTACTTC.

This clone was detected only once. The J gene is TRBJ2-2, the V gene TRBV7-3, with 7 positions matching TRBD1. The germline gives CDR1 SGHTA, CDR2 FQGTGA. V was pared by 3 bases and J by 5 bases, with 3 bases of the junction left unmatched. The CDR3 loop spans 14 amino acids. The CDR3 bases are TGTGCCAGCAGCTTCCGCAGGGGGACCGGGGAGCTGTTTTTT. This gives the protein CASSFRRGTGELFF.

This clone was observed many times. The chain carries TRBV6-5 and TRBJ1-2, with 8 bases lining up with TRBD1. Germline values: CDR1 MNHEY, CDR2 SVGAGI. The length of the CDR3 is 14 residues. Losses at the gene ends were 4 bases for V and 4 bases for J; bases not matched to a gene: 5. The CDR3 DNA reads as TGTGCCAGCAGTTTTCGACAGGGGTCCTATGGCTACACCTTC. Amino acids: CASSFRQGSYGYTF.